This note documents a single T cell receptor (beta chain) sequence. Antigen specificity is unknown. V lost 4 bases, J lost 1 base, and 14 bases lay in between. The germline gives CDR1 SGHNT, CDR2 YYREEE (reference sequence). The CDR3 runs 15 residues. When ophthalmopathy did not progress within 18 months, Graves' hyperthyroidism was considered stable. The diagnoses drew upon clinical symptoms, serum thyroxine and TRAb, thyroid ultrasound and orbital computed tomography. Amplified regions were TCR beta CDR3 sequences from RNA transcripts. The HTBI primer set served for first-round RT-PCR of the TCR CDR3. TCRdb reanalysed the multiplex PCR reads using MiXCR and keeps one entry per CDR3 protein. The table records under 400,000 distinct CDR3 sequences, roughly 14% of them present only once. These data are taken from a study of T cells in Graves' hyperthyroidism and ophthalmopathy. Study information: Before treatment of any kind, peripheral blood was taken at initial diagnosis. General study results and limits: The model made its ophthalmopathy prediction, and onset followed a median around 6.9 months later.

The chain recombines TRBV5-4 with TRBJ2-5; the D call may be TRBD1 or TRBD2 (7 bases each). This sequence was found in a woman aged 55-70 years with Graves' hyperthyroidism. Sequenced: blood. CDR3 bases: TGTGCCAGCAGCCGGGGAGGGGGCCCCCAAGAGACCCAGTACTTC. This encodes CASSRGGGPQETQYF.